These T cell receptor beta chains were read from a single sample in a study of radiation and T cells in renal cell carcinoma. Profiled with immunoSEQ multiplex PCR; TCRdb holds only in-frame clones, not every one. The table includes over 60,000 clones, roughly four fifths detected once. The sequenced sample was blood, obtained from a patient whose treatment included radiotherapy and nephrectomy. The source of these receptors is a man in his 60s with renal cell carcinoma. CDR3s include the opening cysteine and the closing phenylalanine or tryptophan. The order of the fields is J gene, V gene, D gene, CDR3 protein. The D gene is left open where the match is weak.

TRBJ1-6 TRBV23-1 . CASSFNREPSYNSPLHF
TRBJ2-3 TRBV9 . CASSVGADTQYF
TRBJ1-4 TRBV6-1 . CASRREVANEKLFF
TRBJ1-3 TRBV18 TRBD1 CASSPDRGVSYGNTIYF
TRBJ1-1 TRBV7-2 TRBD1 CASSEQGANTEAFF
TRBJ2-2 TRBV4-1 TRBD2 CASSLPRLAGDTGELFF
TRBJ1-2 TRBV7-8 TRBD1 CASSYAGTGAYGYTF
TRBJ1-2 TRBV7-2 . CASSRPEGYTF
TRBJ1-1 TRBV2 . CASSDPRNTEAFF
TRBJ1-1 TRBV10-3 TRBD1 CAISVGEGAATEAFF
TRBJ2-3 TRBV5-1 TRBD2 CASGTSGSGSTDTQYF
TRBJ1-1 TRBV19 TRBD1 CASKGTGYEGTEAFF
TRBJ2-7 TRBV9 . CASSVEPSSYEQYF
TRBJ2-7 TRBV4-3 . CASSQAGRYEQYF
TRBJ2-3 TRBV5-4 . CASRGPSSTDTQYF
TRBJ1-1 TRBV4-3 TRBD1 CASSQVGQGRTEAFF
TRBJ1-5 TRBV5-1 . CASSLLQGQPQHF
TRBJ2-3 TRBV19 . CASRAGHLIRTDTQYF
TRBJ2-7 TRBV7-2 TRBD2 CASTTVGRPYEQYF
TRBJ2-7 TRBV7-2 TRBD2 CASSPLAGETYEQYF
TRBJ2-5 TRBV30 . CAWSDKGSQETQYF
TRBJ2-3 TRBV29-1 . CSVNQGTDTQYF
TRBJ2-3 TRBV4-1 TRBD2 CASSQEGLAGGTDTQYF